The table lists the clone carrying this TCR beta chain with a few counts. Its specificity is unknown. Alongside a J-beta primer mix, a sample-barcoded 5' primer served in a second PCR lasting about 7 to 12 cycles. Using its own MiXCR run on the 5' RACE reads, TCRdb lists one record per CDR3 protein. The profile shows about 1.8 million distinct CDR3 sequences, 40% to 55% of them singletons. The entry originates in a study of blood T cells in healthy people across ages. Each sample yielded at least 5.5 micrograms of PBMC total RNA. General study findings and limits: While age rose, TCR beta diversity per million T cells dropped in a roughly linear way.

The specimen was blood. The sequence came from a woman aged 40-49 years in good health.

CDR3 DNA sequence: TGTGCCAGCAGCTTGACCCCCAGGGAACAAGAGACCCAGTACTTC. This codes for CASSLTPREQETQYF. This sequence joins TRBV7-9 and TRBJ2-5, with D perhaps TRBD1 (5 bases). This CDR3 comprises 15 residues. Germline V gives CDR1 SEHNR, CDR2 FQNEAQ (reference sequence). The V end lost 3 bases, the J end lost 2 bases, and 13 bases lay between the germline ends.